These T cell receptor beta chains were read from a single sample in a study of cytomegalovirus exposure and HLA in healthy donors. Measured with immunoSEQ multiplex PCR; TCRdb has only the in-frame clones, and not every one. This table has 140,000 to 150,000 clones, 65% to 80% appearing once. Material for sequencing was PBMCs. These receptors were collected from a man aged 30 to 45 in good health and CMV-seronegative. Both conserved end residues are part of each CDR3. A D gene is named only where the DNA matches it firmly. Where a row states a size, it is once, few, many or the class of an expanded clone; other rows omit it.

v_call	d_call	clone_size	j_call	cdr3_aa	cdr3_nt
TRBV28	NA	NA	TRBJ2-7	CASSLSSSYEQYF	TGTGCCAGCAGTTTAAGTAGCTCCTACGAGCAGTACTTC
TRBV5-5	NA	NA	TRBJ2-7	CASSFRAYEQYF	TGTGCCAGCAGCTTCCGCGCCTACGAGCAGTACTTC
TRBV9	NA	NA	TRBJ2-3	CASSVGPTGRADTQYF	TGTGCCAGCAGCGTAGGCCCGACAGGCAGGGCAGATACGCAGTATTTT
TRBV5-1	NA	many	TRBJ2-7	CASSLGDNGEQYF	TGCGCCAGCAGCTTGGGAGATAACGGGGAGCAGTACTTC
TRBV5-1	NA	NA	TRBJ1-3	CASSWNGRENSGNTIYF	TGCGCCAGCAGCTGGAACGGACGGGAGAACTCTGGAAACACCATATATTTT
TRBV5-5	NA	NA	TRBJ2-5	CASSLGGVGLETQYF	TGTGCCAGCAGCTTGGGGGGGGTCGGGTTGGAGACCCAGTACTTC
TRBV9	TRBD2	few	TRBJ2-5	CASSAFSGGALETQYF	TGTGCCAGCAGCGCTTTTAGCGGGGGGGCCCTGGAGACCCAGTACTTC
TRBV4-1	NA	NA	TRBJ2-1	CASSPIVGGDNEQFF	TGCGCCAGCAGCCCCATAGTGGGGGGTGACAATGAGCAGTTCTTC
TRBV5-1	TRBD1	once	TRBJ2-2	CASSPRDRVGTGELFF	TGCGCCAGCAGCCCTAGGGACAGGGTCGGCACCGGGGAGCTGTTTTTT
TRBV4-2	TRBD1	NA	TRBJ2-7	CASSPETGESEQYF	TGTGCCAGCAGCCCGGAGACAGGGGAATCCGAGCAGTACTTC
TRBV9	NA	NA	TRBJ2-5	CASSGSPSFGETQYF	TGTGCCAGCAGCGGTTCACCTAGTTTCGGAGAGACCCAGTACTTC
TRBV10-1	TRBD2	NA	TRBJ2-3	CASSEAAGGPWDTQYF	TGCGCCAGCAGTGAAGCAGCGGGGGGACCTTGGGATACGCAGTATTTT
TRBV29-1	NA	few	TRBJ2-1	CSVARGGTYNEQFF	TGCAGCGTTGCTAGGGGAGGAACCTACAATGAGCAGTTCTTC
TRBV29-1	NA	once	TRBJ2-3	CSATRAGGDTQYF	TGCAGCGCAACCCGGGCCGGAGGGGATACGCAGTATTTT
TRBV19	TRBD1	NA	TRBJ2-7	CASSITGTVTYEQYF	TGTGCCAGTAGTATCACCGGGACAGTCACCTACGAGCAGTACTTC
TRBV5-1	NA	NA	TRBJ1-1	CASSLLSEEAFF	TGCGCCAGCAGCTTGCTATCGGAGGAAGCTTTCTTT
TRBV28	TRBD1	NA	TRBJ2-1	CASRGQGIYNEQFF	TGTGCCAGTCGGGGACAGGGAATTTACAATGAGCAGTTCTTC
TRBV5-6	TRBD1	few	TRBJ1-6	CASSYGTGLGSPLHF	TGTGCCAGCAGCTACGGGACAGGACTTGGGTCACCCCTCCACTTT
TRBV30	NA	NA	TRBJ1-3	CAWSVTGNTIYF	TGTGCCTGGAGTGTAACGGGGAACACCATATATTTT
TRBV19	NA	few	TRBJ2-7	CASSMGQDIPIEQYF	TGTGCCAGTAGTATGGGTCAGGACATTCCAATCGAGCAGTACTTC
TRBV19	TRBD1	NA	TRBJ1-2	CASSTRDRGPSLYGYTF	TGTGCCAGTAGTACCCGGGACAGGGGGCCCTCCCTTTATGGCTACACCTTC
TRBV6-5	TRBD2	NA	TRBJ2-7	CATHSSGGPYEQYF	TGTGCCACCCATTCTAGCGGGGGGCCCTACGAGCAGTACTTC
TRBV9	TRBD2	NA	TRBJ2-2	CASSGTSGGGGELFF	TGTGCCAGCAGTGGGACTAGCGGGGGAGGCGGGGAGCTGTTTTTT
TRBV11-2	TRBD1	medium-sized	TRBJ1-2	CASSPTGVRGGYTF	TGTGCCAGCAGCCCTACAGGGGTTAGAGGTGGCTACACCTTC
TRBV9	NA	NA	TRBJ1-2	CASSPHYRDISGYGYTF	TGTGCCAGCAGCCCTCATTACCGGGACATCTCCGGCTATGGCTACACCTTC
TRBV11-2	NA	NA	TRBJ2-6	CASSTLTGYGANGLTF	TGTGCCAGCAGCACTCTAACAGGGTATGGGGCCAACGGCCTGACTTTC
TRBV12-2	NA	once	TRBJ1-6	CASRFLWTGDNSPLHF	TGTGCAAGTCGCTTTTTATGGACAGGGGATAATTCACCCCTCCACTTT
TRBV4-1	TRBD1	NA	TRBJ2-5	CASSPQSGTGEETQYF	TGCGCCAGCAGCCCTCAATCCGGGACAGGGGAAGAGACCCAGTACTTC
TRBV7-9	NA	few	TRBJ1-4	CASSLKREKLFF	TGTGCCAGCAGCCTAAAGAGGGAAAAACTGTTTTTT
TRBV30	NA	NA	TRBJ2-6	CAWSVGDPGANGLTF	TGTGCCTGGAGTGTAGGGGATCCTGGGGCCAACGGCCTGACTTTC
TRBV10-1	NA	NA	TRBJ2-3	CASRPGRGLGPTDTQYF	TGCGCCAGCAGGCCCGGACGCGGACTTGGGCCCACAGATACGCAGTATTTT
TRBV29-1	NA	few	TRBJ1-1	CSVEEDGEADTEAFF	TGCAGCGTTGAAGAGGACGGGGAGGCGGACACTGAAGCTTTCTTT